This T cell receptor beta chain derives from a study of cytomegalovirus exposure and HLA in healthy donors. Whole-study results and caveats: A list of 150 or so TCR beta chains associated with cytomegalovirus was given. Using the classifier, cytomegalovirus status was reportedly diagnosed with high specificity and sensitivity. Many donors shared some public TCRs, even though most TCR sequences were rare.

For this clone: Antigen unknown.

Repertoires were generated with immunoSEQ multiplex PCR, while TCRdb's copy carries only in-frame clones and drops some. The data contain approximately 100,000 clones, 80% to 95% of them seen just once; the ten biggest clones take up around 1.1%. This CDR3 has 16 residues. Germline loops: CDR1 SQVTM, CDR2 ANQGSEA. V shed 0 bases and J shed 4 bases, with 18 bases lying between them. This chain connects TRBV29-1 to TRBJ1-2; maybe TRBD1 (5 bases). This receptor was taken from a woman aged 25 to 39 in good health and CMV-seropositive. Sequencing was done on a sample of PBMCs. The CDR3 region has the DNA TGCAGCGTTGAAGATACGGTAGGAGGGACGGGCTATGGCTACACCTTC. Its translation is CSVEDTVGGTGYGYTF.